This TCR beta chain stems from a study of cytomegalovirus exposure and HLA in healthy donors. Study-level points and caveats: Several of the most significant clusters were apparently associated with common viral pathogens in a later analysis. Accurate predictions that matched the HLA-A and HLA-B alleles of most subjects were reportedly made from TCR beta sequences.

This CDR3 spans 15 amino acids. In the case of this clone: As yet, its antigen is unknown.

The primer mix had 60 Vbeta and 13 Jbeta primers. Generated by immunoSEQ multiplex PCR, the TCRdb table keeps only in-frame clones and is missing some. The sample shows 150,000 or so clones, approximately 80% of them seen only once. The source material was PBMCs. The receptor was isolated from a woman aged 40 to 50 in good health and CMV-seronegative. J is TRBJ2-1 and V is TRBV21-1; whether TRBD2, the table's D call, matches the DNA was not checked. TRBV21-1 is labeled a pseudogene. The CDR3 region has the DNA TGTGCCAGGGGAGGGGGGCAGAGCTCCTACAATGAGCAGTTCTTC. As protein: CARGGGQSSYNEQFF.